This T cell receptor (beta chain) appears in the sequencing data of a study of metastatic and nonmetastatic thyroid tumors. In the study overall: Both malignant and benign thyroid patients supplied peripheral blood and tumor or nodule tissue samples, across which the repertoires of these patients were then compared.

Thyroid surgery was performed in patients who had received no treatment beforehand. This clone turned up a few times. The ends were cut back, 4 bases at V and 0 bases at J, with 6 bases in the middle. In germline, CDR1 is MNHEY, CDR2 SMNVEV (reference sequence). This CDR3 has 13 amino acids. TCRdb redid the clone calls on the PCR reads using MiXCR. This table holds 13,000 or so clones, approximately 30% found once. V is TRBV27 and J is TRBJ1-1, with no clear D. The sequenced material came from tumor tissue. The TCR sequence derives from a female donor with papillary thyroid cancer or a benign thyroid nodule (not recorded which). Some clones in this sample may be carry-over from other donors' samples. This chain's CDR3 is CASSYELNTEAFF. CDR3 nucleotides: TGTGCCAGCAGTTATGAACTGAACACTGAAGCTTTCTTT.